This T cell receptor (beta chain) was identified during a study of T cells after yellow fever vaccination. This clonotype was observed many times. Looked up from germline, CDR1 is SQVTM and CDR2 is ANQGSEA. V trimming: 4 bases; J trimming: 10 bases; junction bases outside the gene matches: 6. The CDR3 has 12 amino acids. One entry per CDR3 protein results from TCRdb running MiXCR on the 5' RACE reads. Of almost 600,000 distinct CDR3 sequences listed, around an eighth are singletons. Sequenced material: PBMCs, taken on the day of the yellow fever booster vaccination. The V call is TRBV29-1, the J call TRBJ2-1; TRBD1 matches at 8 bases. This TCR came from a man aged 30 to 45 who received the YFV17D yellow fever vaccine. CDR3 in amino acids: CSVVAGGREQFF. The CDR3 region has the DNA TGCAGCGTTGTTGCAGGGGGCCGGGAGCAGTTCTTC.